These T cell receptor beta chains were read from a single sample in a study of T cell responses to AZD1222 COVID-19 vaccine. Assay: immunoSEQ multiplex PCR; the TCRdb copy retains only in-frame clones and omits some. The sample holds around 130,000 clones, around 90% seen once. The source material was peripheral blood, sampled on day 0 of AZD1222 vaccination. These receptors were obtained from an adult in good health. CDR3s include the opening cysteine and the closing phenylalanine or tryptophan. A D gene is named only where the DNA matches it firmly. A row's size may be missing; if present it is once, few, many or a size class.

v_call	d_call	clone_size	j_call	cdr3_nt	cdr3_aa
TRBV5-4	NA	NA	TRBJ2-5	TGTGCCAGCAGTGTGAGGGGGGAGACCCAGTACTTC	CASSVRGETQYF
TRBV7-8	NA	NA	TRBJ1-2	TGTGCCAGCAGCGCCCAGGCCGTAAGGTTGGGCTACACCTTC	CASSAQAVRLGYTF
TRBV25-1	TRBD2	NA	TRBJ2-1	TGTGCCAGCAGTGAATATATTCTTTGGACTAGGGCCGGGGTGTTCTTC	CASSEYILWTRAGVFF
TRBV29-1	NA	once	TRBJ2-7	TGCAGCGCATTACCGGGACTTGGGTCCTACGAGCAGTACTTC	CSALPGLGSYEQYF
TRBV11-3	NA	NA	TRBJ1-1	TGTGCCAGCTCCCAAACAGGGAACACTGAAGCTTTCTTT	CASSQTGNTEAFF
TRBV5-1	TRBD1	NA	TRBJ2-2	TGCGCCAGCAGCAACACCCTGGGACAGGCGAACACCGGGGAGCTGTTTTTT	CASSNTLGQANTGELFF
TRBV18	NA	NA	TRBJ1-3	TGTGCCAGCTCACCGAACGAAAACACCATATATTTT	CASSPNENTIYF
TRBV14	NA	NA	TRBJ1-4	TGTGCCAGCAGCCAAGAATGGCCACAGGCTAGAACAACCGGGATGGAAAAACTGTTTTTT	CASSQEWPQARTTGMEKLFF
TRBV5-4	NA	NA	TRBJ2-1	TGTGCCAGCCAGGTGGAGAGTCCTCTGAGCAATGAGCAGTTCTTC	CASQVESPLSNEQFF
TRBV4-1	NA	NA	TRBJ2-7	TGCGCCAGCAGCCAAGAGAGAGCCTACGAGCAGTACTTC	CASSQERAYEQYF
TRBV5-4	NA	NA	TRBJ1-3	TGTGCCAGCAGCTTGGGGGCCAGAGGGGGTAACACCATATATTTT	CASSLGARGGNTIYF
TRBV6-1	NA	NA	TRBJ1-4	TGTGCCAGCAGTGAAGCGTCTCCGACAACTAATGAAAAACTGTTTTTT	CASSEASPTTNEKLFF
TRBV9	NA	NA	TRBJ2-7	TGTGCCAGCAGCGTAGCCGGGAGTGGTTACGAGCAGTACTTC	CASSVAGSGYEQYF
TRBV12-3/TRBV12-4	NA	NA	TRBJ1-4	TGTGCCAGCAGTTTTTATGAAAAACTGTTTTTT	CASSFYEKLFF
TRBV4-1	NA	NA	TRBJ2-7	TGCGCCAGCAGCCAAGGTATGGGCCCTTACGAGCAGTACTTC	CASSQGMGPYEQYF
TRBV9	NA	NA	TRBJ1-2	TGTGCCAGCAGCCCTCGGACGGACGCTCGGAGCTATGGCTACACCTTC	CASSPRTDARSYGYTF
TRBV27	NA	NA	TRBJ2-1	TGTGCCAGCAGTTTATCGCTCCCCAATGAGCAGTTCTTC	CASSLSLPNEQFF
TRBV10-3	TRBD1	NA	TRBJ1-5	TGTGCCATCAGTGGTACAGGGGATGAACAGCCCCAGCATTTT	CAISGTGDEQPQHF